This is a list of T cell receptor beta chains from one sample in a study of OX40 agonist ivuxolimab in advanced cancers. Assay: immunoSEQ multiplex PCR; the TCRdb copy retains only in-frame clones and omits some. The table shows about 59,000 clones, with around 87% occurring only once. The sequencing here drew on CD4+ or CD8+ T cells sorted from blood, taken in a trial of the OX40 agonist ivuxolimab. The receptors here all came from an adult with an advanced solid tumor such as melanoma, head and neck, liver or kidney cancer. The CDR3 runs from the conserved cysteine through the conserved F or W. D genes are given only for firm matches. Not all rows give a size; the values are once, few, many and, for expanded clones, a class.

CASKGLYSYEQYF	TGCGCCAGCAAGGGACTATACTCCTACGAGCAGTACTTC	TRBD2	TRBV10-2	13	few	TRBJ2-7
CAWSVGRTDANEKLFF	TGTGCCTGGAGTGTTGGGCGGACTGATGCCAATGAAAAACTGTTTTTT	.	TRBV30	16	.	TRBJ1-4
CASSVDGGNNQPQHF	TGTGCCAGCAGCGTAGATGGGGGGAACAATCAGCCCCAGCATTTT	.	TRBV9	15	.	TRBJ1-5
CASSMGNYGYTF	TGTGCCAGCAGTATGGGAAACTATGGCTACACCTTC	.	TRBV28	12	.	TRBJ1-2
CASSSGPGPAFF	TGTGCCAGCAGTTCGGGCCCAGGGCCGGCTTTCTTT	.	TRBV7-9	12	.	TRBJ1-1
CASSRLAGSSSYNEQFF	TGTGCCAGTAGTAGGCTAGCGGGGAGTTCATCCTACAATGAGCAGTTCTTC	TRBD2	TRBV19	17	.	TRBJ2-1
CASSPGTRVHEQFF	TGTGCCAGCAGCCCGGGGACTAGGGTGCACGAGCAGTTCTTC	TRBD2	TRBV5-6	14	.	TRBJ2-1
CASSRNRADTEAFF	TGCGCCAGCAGCCGCAACCGGGCTGACACTGAAGCTTTCTTT	.	TRBV5-1	14	.	TRBJ1-1
CASSLVGAGNTIYF	TGTGCCAGCAGCTTAGTGGGGGCTGGAAACACCATATATTTT	.	TRBV7-9	14	.	TRBJ1-3
CASSFPLRGGTLQETQYF	TGTGCCAGCAGCTTTCCTTTACGGGGGGGGACATTGCAAGAGACCCAGTACTTC	TRBD2	TRBV11-2	18	once	TRBJ2-5
CASSPGGDGYTF	TGTGCCAGCTCACCAGGCGGCGACGGCTACACCTTC	.	TRBV18	12	once	TRBJ1-2
CASSWGGTDTQYF	TGTGCCAGCAGTTGGGGGGGGACAGATACGCAGTATTTT	TRBD2	TRBV6-1	13	.	TRBJ2-3
CASSPSPTPGGYTF	TGTGCCAGCAGCCCGTCGCCCACACCGGGGGGCTACACCTTC	.	TRBV28	14	.	TRBJ1-2
CASSSPSDRAATNEKLFF	TGTGCCAGCAGCTCGCCATCGGACAGGGCCGCAACTAATGAAAAACTGTTTTTT	TRBD1	TRBV7-8	18	.	TRBJ1-4
CASSSSFGGGTDTQYF	.	.	TRBV27	16	.	TRBJ2-3
CASSSPRGMFYEQYF	TGTGCCAGCAGCTCCCCCAGGGGGATGTTCTACGAGCAGTACTTC	TRBD1	TRBV7-8	15	.	TRBJ2-7
CASSLELAGDTQYF	TGTGCCAGCAGCTTAGAACTAGCGGGGGATACGCAGTATTTT	TRBD2	TRBV7-2	14	.	TRBJ2-3
CASSPRAVSYEQYF	TGCGCCAGCAGCCCCCGGGCAGTTTCCTACGAGCAGTACTTC	.	TRBV4-1	14	.	TRBJ2-7
CASSSGQGGQDSTDTQYF	TGCGCCAGCAGCTCGGGACAGGGGGGACAAGATAGCACAGATACGCAGTATTTT	TRBD1	TRBV5-1	18	once	TRBJ2-3
CASRGTGFNQPQHF	TGTGCCAGCAGGGGGACAGGGTTCAATCAGCCCCAGCATTTT	TRBD1	TRBV2	14	.	TRBJ1-5